The clone carrying this T cell receptor beta chain is a singleton in its sample. Its antigen is unidentified. The entry originates in a study of T cell responses to AZD1222 COVID-19 vaccine. General study points: Breadth and depth of Spike-specific TCRs rose after two AZD1222 doses.

There are 15 residues in the CDR3. Germline V lookup: CDR1 LNHDA, CDR2 SQIVND (reference sequence). The V and J ends lost 7 bases and 2 bases, in that order; junction bases with no gene match: 7. The table came from immunoSEQ multiplex PCR; TCRdb's copy has only in-frame clones and leaves some out. The profile covers about 140,000 clones, with roughly 90% appearing a single time and about 3.2% taken by the ten largest. The chain recombines TRBV19 with TRBJ1-3; 8 nucleotides match TRBD1. The material sequenced was peripheral blood, taken on day 0 of AZD1222 vaccination. This receptor was identified in an adult in good health. The CDR3 bases are TGTGCCAGTATGGAGACAGGGGATCCTGGAAACACCATATATTTT. Its translation: CASMETGDPGNTIYF. Full variable domain (rest looked up from reference TRBV19 and TRBJ1-3): DGGITQSPKYLFRKEGQNVTLSCEQNLNHDAMYWYRQDPGQGLRLIYYSQIVNDFQKGDIAEGYSVSREKKESFPLTVTSAQKNPTAFYLCASMETGDPGNTIYFGEGSWLTVV.